This T cell receptor (beta chain) was sequenced in a study of chronic HIV infection and antiretroviral therapy. TCRdb itself ran the 5' RACE reads through MiXCR, one entry per CDR3 protein. The table records 40,000 to 60,000 distinct CDR3 sequences, 19% of them present only once. V was clipped by 4 bases and J by 2 bases; unmatched bases: 6. Germline lookup yields CDR1 MNHEY and CDR2 SMNVEV (reference sequence). This CDR3 is built from 15 residues. Sequencing was done on a sample of peripheral blood. V gene TRBV27 combines with J gene TRBJ1-2, with TRBD1 matching 8 bases. The receptor was isolated from an adult who had HIV and had not received antiretroviral therapy, or was an uninfected healthy control (not recorded which). The CDR3 sequence: CASSSQTGANYGYTF. CDR3 nucleotides: TGTGCCAGCAGTTCCCAGACAGGGGCCAACTATGGCTACACCTTC.